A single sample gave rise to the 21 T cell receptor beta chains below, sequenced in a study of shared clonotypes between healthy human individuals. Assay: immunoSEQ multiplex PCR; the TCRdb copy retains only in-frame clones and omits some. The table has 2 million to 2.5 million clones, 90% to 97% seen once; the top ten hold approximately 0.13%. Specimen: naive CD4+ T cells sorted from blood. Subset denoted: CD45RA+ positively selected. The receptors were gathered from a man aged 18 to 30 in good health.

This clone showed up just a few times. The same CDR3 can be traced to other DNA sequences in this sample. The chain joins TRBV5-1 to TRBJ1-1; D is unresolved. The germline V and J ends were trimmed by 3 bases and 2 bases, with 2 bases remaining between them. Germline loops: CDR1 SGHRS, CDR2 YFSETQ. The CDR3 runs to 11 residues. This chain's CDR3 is CASSSNTEAFF. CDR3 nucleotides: TGCGCCAGCAGCTCTAACACTGAAGCTTTCTTT.

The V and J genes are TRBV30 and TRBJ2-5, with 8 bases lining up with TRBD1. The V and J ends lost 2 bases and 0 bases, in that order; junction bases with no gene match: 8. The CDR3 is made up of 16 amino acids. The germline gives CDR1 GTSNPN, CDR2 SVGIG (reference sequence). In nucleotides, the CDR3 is TGTGCCTGGAGTACCGAGACAGGGGCGAACCAAGAGACCCAGTACTTC. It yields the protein CAWSTETGANQETQYF. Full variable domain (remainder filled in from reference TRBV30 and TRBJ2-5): SQTIHQWPATLVQPVGSPLSLECTVEGTSNPNLYWYRQAAGRGLQLLFYSVGIGQISSEVPQNLSASRPQDRQFILSSKKLLLSDSGFYLCAWSTETGANQETQYFGPGTRLLVL.

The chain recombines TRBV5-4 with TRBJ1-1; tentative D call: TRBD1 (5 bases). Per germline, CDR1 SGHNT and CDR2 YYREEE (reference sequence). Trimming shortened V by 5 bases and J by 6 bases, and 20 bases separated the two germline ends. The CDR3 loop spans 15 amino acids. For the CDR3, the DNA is TGTGCCAGCAGTATGGCGGTCGAGGGGCTGGCTGAAGCTTTCTTT. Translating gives CASSMAVEGLAEAFF. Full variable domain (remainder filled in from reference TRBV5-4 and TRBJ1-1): ETGVTQSPTHLIKTRGQQVTLRCSSQSGHNTVSWYQQALGQGPQFIFQYYREEENGRGNFPPRFSGLQFPNYSSELNVNALELDDSALYLCASSMAVEGLAEAFFGQGTRLTVV.

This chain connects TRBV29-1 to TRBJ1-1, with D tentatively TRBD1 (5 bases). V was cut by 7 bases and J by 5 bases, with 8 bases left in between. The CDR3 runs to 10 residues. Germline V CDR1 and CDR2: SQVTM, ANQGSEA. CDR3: CSGRQTEAFF. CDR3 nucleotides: TGCAGCGGACGACAGACTGAAGCTTTCTTT.

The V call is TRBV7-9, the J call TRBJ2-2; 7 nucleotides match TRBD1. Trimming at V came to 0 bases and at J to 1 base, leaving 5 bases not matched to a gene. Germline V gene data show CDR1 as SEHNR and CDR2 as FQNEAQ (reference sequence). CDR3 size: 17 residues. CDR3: CASSLAGGSWNTGELFF. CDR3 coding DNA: TGTGCCAGCAGCTTAGCAGGGGGCAGCTGGAACACCGGGGAGCTGTTTTTT.

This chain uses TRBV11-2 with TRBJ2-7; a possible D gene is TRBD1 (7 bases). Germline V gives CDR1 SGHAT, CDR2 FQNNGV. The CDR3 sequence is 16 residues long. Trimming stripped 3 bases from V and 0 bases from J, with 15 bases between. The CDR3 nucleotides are TGTGCCAGCAGCTTGGAGGGGACAGTTAGCTCCTACGAGCAGTACTTC. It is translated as CASSLEGTVSSYEQYF.

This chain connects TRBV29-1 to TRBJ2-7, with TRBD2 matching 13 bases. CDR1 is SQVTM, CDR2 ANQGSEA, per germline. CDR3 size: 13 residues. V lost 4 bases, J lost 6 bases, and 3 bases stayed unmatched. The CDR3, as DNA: TGCAGCGTTGCAGGACTAGCGGGAGTCGAGCAGTACTTC. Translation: CSVAGLAGVEQYF.

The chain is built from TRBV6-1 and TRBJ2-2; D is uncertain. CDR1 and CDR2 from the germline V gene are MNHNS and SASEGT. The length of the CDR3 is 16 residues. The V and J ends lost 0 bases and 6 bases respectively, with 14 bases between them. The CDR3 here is CASSEAPTPLSGELFF. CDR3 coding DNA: TGTGCCAGCAGTGAAGCACCAACCCCCCTCTCCGGGGAGCTGTTTTTT.

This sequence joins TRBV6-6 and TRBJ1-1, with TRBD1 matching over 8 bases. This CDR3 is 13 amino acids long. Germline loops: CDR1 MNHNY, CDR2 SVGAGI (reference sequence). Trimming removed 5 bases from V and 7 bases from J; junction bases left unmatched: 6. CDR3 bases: TGTGCCAGCAGTGCTGACAGGGGAGGTGAAGCTTTCTTT. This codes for CASSADRGGEAFF.

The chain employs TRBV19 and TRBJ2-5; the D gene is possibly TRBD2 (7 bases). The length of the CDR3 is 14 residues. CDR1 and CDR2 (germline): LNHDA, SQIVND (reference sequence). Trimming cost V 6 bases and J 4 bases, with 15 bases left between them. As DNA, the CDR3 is TGTGCCAGTAGCATGAGGGGGGGGCGAGAGACCCAGTACTTC. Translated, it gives CASSMRGGRETQYF.

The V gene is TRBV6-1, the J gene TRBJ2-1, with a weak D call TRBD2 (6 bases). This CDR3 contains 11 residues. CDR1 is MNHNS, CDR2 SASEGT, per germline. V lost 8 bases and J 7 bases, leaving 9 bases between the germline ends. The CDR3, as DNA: TGTGCCAGCCGGGAGAGAAATGAGCAGTTCTTC. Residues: CASRERNEQFF.

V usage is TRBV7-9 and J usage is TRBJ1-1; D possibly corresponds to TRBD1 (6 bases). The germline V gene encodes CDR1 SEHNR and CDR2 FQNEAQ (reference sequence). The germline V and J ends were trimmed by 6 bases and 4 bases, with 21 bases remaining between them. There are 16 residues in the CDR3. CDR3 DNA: TGTGCCAGCAGTATATATTGGGGCGGAGGGGGCACTGAAGCTTTCTTT. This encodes CASSIYWGGGGTEAFF.

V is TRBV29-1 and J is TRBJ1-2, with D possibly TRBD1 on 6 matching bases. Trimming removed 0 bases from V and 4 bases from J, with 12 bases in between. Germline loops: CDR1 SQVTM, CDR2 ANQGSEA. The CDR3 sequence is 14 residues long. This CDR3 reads CSVEDGGPVYGYTF. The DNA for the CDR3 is TGCAGCGTTGAAGATGGGGGGCCAGTCTATGGCTACACCTTC.

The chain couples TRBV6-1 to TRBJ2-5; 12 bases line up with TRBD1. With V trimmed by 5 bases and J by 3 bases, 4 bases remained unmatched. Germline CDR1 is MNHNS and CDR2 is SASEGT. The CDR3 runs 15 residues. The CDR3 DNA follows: TGTGCCAGCAGTCTGGGACAGGGGGCGGAAGAGACCCAGTACTTC. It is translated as CASSLGQGAEETQYF.

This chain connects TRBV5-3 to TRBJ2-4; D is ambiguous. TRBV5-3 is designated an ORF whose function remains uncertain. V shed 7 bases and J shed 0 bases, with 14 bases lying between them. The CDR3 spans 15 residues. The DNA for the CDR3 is TGTGCCAGACCGCCGACACCCTCAGCCAAAAACATTCAGTACTTC. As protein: CARPPTPSAKNIQYF.

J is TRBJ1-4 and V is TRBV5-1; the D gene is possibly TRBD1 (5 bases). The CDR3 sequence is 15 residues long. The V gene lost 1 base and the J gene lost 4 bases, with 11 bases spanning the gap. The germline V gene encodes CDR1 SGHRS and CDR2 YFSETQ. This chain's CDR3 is CASSLLGHYNEKLFF. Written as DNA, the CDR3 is TGCGCCAGCAGCTTGTTAGGACACTATAATGAAAAACTGTTTTTT.

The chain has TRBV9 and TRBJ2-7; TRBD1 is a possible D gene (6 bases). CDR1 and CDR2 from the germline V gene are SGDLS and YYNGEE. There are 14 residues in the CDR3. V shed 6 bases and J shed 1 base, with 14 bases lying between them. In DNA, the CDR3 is TGTGCCAGCACAAAGACAGGAGATTCCTACGAGCAGTACTTC. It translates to CASTKTGDSYEQYF.

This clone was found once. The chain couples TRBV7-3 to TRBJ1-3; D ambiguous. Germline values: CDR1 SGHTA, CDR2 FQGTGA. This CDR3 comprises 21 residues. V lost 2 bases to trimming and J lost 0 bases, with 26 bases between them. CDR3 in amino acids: CASSLYPRTTTPPSSGNTIYF. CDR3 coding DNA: TGTGCCAGCAGCTTATACCCGAGGACTACAACCCCCCCGAGCTCTGGAAACACCATATATTTT.

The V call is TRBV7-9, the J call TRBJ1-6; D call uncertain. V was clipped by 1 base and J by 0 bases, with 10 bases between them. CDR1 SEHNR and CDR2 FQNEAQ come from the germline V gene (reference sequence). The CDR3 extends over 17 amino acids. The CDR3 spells CASSLGTRDSYNSPLHF. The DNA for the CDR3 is TGTGCCAGCAGCTTAGGAACTAGGGACTCCTATAATTCACCCCTCCACTTT.

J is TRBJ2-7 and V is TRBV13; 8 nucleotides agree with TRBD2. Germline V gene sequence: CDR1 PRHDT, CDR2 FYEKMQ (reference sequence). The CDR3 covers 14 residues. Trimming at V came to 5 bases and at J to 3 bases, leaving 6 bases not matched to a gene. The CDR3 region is CASSPRGERYEQYF. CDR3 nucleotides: TGTGCCAGCAGCCCGCGGGGGGAACGCTACGAGCAGTACTTC.

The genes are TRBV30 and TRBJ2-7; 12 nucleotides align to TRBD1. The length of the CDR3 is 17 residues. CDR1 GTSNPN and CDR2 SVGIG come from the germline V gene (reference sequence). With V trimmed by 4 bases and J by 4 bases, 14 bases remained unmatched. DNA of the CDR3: TGTGCCTGGAAACGCGGGACAGGGGGCAAGAGTGAGTACGAGCAGTACTTC. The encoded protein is CAWKRGTGGKSEYEQYF.